A single sample is the source of the 14 T cell receptor beta chains below, sequenced in a study of shared clonotypes between healthy human individuals. Naive CD8 cells were CD45RO-negative, positively selected for CCR7, excluding terminally differentiated effector memory CD45RA+ cells. Libraries were prepared by immunoSEQ multiplex PCR; TCRdb keeps only in-frame clonotypes and omits some of them. This table has some 740,000 clones, about 92% appearing once. Sequencing was performed on naive CD8+ T cells sorted from blood. The receptors derive from a man younger than 45 in good health.

The genes are TRBV27 and TRBJ2-1; 9 bases agree with TRBD2. CDR3 size: 15 residues. Germline loops: CDR1 MNHEY, CDR2 SMNVEV (reference sequence). The J segment lost 4 bases and the V segment lost 5 bases, leaving 6 bases of the junction unmatched. The CDR3 DNA reads TGTGCCAGCAGTACAACTAGCGGGCAATACAATGAGCAGTTCTTC. It translates to CASSTTSGQYNEQFF.

This chain connects TRBV7-9 to TRBJ2-7; perhaps TRBD1 as D (6 bases). Trimming took 5 bases from V and 4 from J, leaving 15 bases between them. From germline, CDR1 is SEHNR and CDR2 FQNEAQ (reference sequence). The CDR3 covers 14 residues. This chain's CDR3 is CASSNRGTPYEQYF. CDR3 coding DNA: TGTGCCAGCAGCAACCGAGGGACACCTTACGAGCAGTACTTC. The whole variable domain, remainder taken from reference TRBV7-9 and TRBJ2-7, is DTGVSQNPRHKITKRGQNVTFRCDPISEHNRLYWYRQTLGQGPEFLTYFQNEAQLEKSRLLSDRFSAERPKGSFSTLEIQRTEQGDSAMYLCASSNRGTPYEQYFGPGTRLTVT.

The genes are TRBV27 and TRBJ2-3; D unresolved. The CDR3 has 12 residues. The V end lost 7 bases, the J end lost 8 bases, and 13 bases lay between the germline ends. Looked up from germline, CDR1 is MNHEY and CDR2 is SMNVEV (reference sequence). For the CDR3, the DNA is TGTGCCAGCATAGGACCGGGTGTTACGCAGTATTTT. This sequence encodes CASIGPGVTQYF.

The chain recombines TRBV7-3 with TRBJ2-5, with 9 nucleotides matching TRBD1. Per the germline V gene, CDR1 is SGHTA and CDR2 is FQGTGA. The V gene end was trimmed by 5 bases and the J gene end by 3 bases; junction bases not matched to a gene: 4. This CDR3 has 14 residues. The CDR3 is CASSPGQGKETQYF. The CDR3 DNA reads TGTGCCAGCAGCCCGGGACAGGGAAAAGAGACCCAGTACTTC.

The chain recombines TRBV4-2 with TRBJ2-2, with D uncertain. CDR3 length equals 14 residues. Germline values: CDR1 LGHNA, CDR2 YNFKEQ. With 4 bases removed from V and 2 bases from J, the gap between germline ends came to 8 bases. The CDR3 DNA reads as TGTGCCAGCAGCCCCCTCTACAACACCGGGGAGCTGTTTTTT. It encodes CASSPLYNTGELFF.

V gene TRBV19 combines with J gene TRBJ1-2; a possible D gene is TRBD1 (6 bases). The CDR3 totals 14 residues. Per germline, CDR1 LNHDA and CDR2 SQIVND (reference sequence). V dropped 4 bases and J dropped 5 bases, with 14 bases sitting between them. The CDR3 coding sequence is TGTGCCAGTAGTACCGTCGACAGGATTTATGGCTACACCTTC. Translation: CASSTVDRIYGYTF.

About this clone itself: Other DNA sequences in this specimen translate into the identical CDR3. V usage is TRBV2 and J usage is TRBJ1-1; possibly TRBD1 for D (6 bases). V was cut by 7 bases and J by 11 bases, with 14 bases left in between. Germline V CDR1 and CDR2: SNHLY, FYNNEI. This CDR3 region has 11 residues. CDR3 in amino acids: CASIRQATAFF. CDR3 in DNA: TGTGCCAGCATTAGACAGGCGACGGCTTTCTTT.

The genes are TRBV9 and TRBJ2-1; 10 nucleotides align to TRBD2. V lost 3 bases and J lost 5; bases outside the gene matches: 11. The CDR3 is 17 amino acids. The germline V gene has CDR1 SGDLS and CDR2 YYNGEE. The CDR3 here is CASSGRLAGGEDNEQFF. CDR3 bases: TGTGCCAGCAGCGGTAGACTAGCGGGCGGAGAGGACAATGAGCAGTTCTTC.

The V and J genes are TRBV7-9 and TRBJ2-7; D remains unclear. The V gene lost 5 bases and the J gene lost 2 bases, with 7 bases spanning the gap. CDR3 length: 12 residues. In germline, CDR1 is SEHNR, CDR2 FQNEAQ (reference sequence). The CDR3 here is CASSQPPYEQYF. The CDR3 DNA reads TGTGCCAGCAGCCAACCTCCCTACGAGCAGTACTTC.

This clone occurred once. The chain joins TRBV15 to TRBJ2-3, with D unresolved. CDR1 and CDR2 from the germline V gene are LNHNV and YYDKDF (reference sequence). The V end lost 3 bases, the J end lost 6 bases, and 16 bases lay between the germline ends. CDR3 length equals 15 residues. For the CDR3, the DNA is TGTGCCACCAGCAGCACCATCAACGGTTGGGATACGCAGTATTTT. Amino acid sequence: CATSSTINGWDTQYF.

This rearrangement joins TRBV5-6 to TRBJ1-2; D is possibly TRBD1 (6 bases). V dropped 5 bases and J dropped 7 bases, with 18 bases sitting between them. There are 14 residues in the CDR3. Per the germline V gene, CDR1 is SGHDT and CDR2 is YYEEEE. CDR3 bases: TGTGCCAGCAGGGACTCAGGGGTAACGGGTGGCTACACCTTC. Translating it yields CASRDSGVTGGYTF.

As regards this clone: Additional DNA sequences in this sample encode the identical CDR3. This chain joins TRBV9 and TRBJ1-2; maybe TRBD1 (6 bases). The V end was cut by 3 bases, the J end by 7 bases, with 10 bases between. The CDR3 is 12 amino acids. Per the germline V gene, CDR1 is SGDLS and CDR2 is YYNGEE. CDR3 nucleotides: TGTGCCAGCAGCGACAGGGTTTTTGGCTACACCTTC. Translated, it gives CASSDRVFGYTF.

The chain combines TRBV11-2 with TRBJ2-7; 13 positions agree with TRBD2. V shed 1 base and J 2 bases; nucleotides not matched to a gene: 11. The CDR3 spans 19 residues. From germline, CDR1 is SGHAT and CDR2 FQNNGV. For the CDR3, the DNA is TGTGCCAGCAGCTTAGGGCAGGGACTAGCGGGAACCCATCCCTACGAGCAGTACTTC. It translates to CASSLGQGLAGTHPYEQYF.

The chain employs TRBV4-1 and TRBJ2-1, with D unclear. The CDR3 sequence is 14 residues long. The V end was cut by 1 base, the J end by 8 bases, with 12 bases between. Per germline, CDR1 MGHRA and CDR2 YSYEKL. The CDR3 protein is CASSQGLADDEQFF. CDR3 in DNA: TGCGCCAGCAGCCAAGGTCTGGCGGATGATGAGCAGTTCTTC.